These T cell receptor beta chains were read from a single sample in a study of cytomegalovirus exposure and HLA in healthy donors. Only in-frame clones appear in the TCRdb table, and some are missing; sequencing was by immunoSEQ multiplex PCR. The sample lists 160,000 or so clones; around 78% were seen once. Sample: PBMCs. All receptors derive from a woman in her thirties or forties in good health and CMV-seronegative. The CDR3 runs from the conserved cysteine through the conserved F or W. The D gene is left open where the match is weak. The size field is filled for only some rows; it gives once, few, many or a size class.

DNA: TGTGCCAGCAGCGTATCTTGGGGCAGTCAGCCCCAGCATTTT
CDR3: CASSVSWGSQPQHF
J: TRBJ1-5
D: .
V: TRBV9
size: .

DNA: TGTGCCAGCAGCACTGACACCGTCTCCTACGAGCAGTACTTC
CDR3: CASSTDTVSYEQYF
J: TRBJ2-7
D: .
V: TRBV11-2
size: .

DNA: TGTGCCAGCATCTCTCCGGGGAACACTGAAGCTTTCTTT
CDR3: CASISPGNTEAFF
J: TRBJ1-1
D: .
V: TRBV6-5
size: .

DNA: TGTGCCAGTAAAATCACGGGTGAGATAGCCAAAAACATTCAGTACTTC
CDR3: CASKITGEIAKNIQYF
J: TRBJ2-4
D: .
V: TRBV19
size: .

DNA: TGTGCCAGCAGTTCACTAGCGGGCACCTACAATGAGCAGTTCTTC
CDR3: CASSSLAGTYNEQFF
J: TRBJ2-1
D: TRBD2
V: TRBV28
size: few

DNA: TGTGCCAGCAGTTCCTTAAGGGGCAGTTCCTACGAGCAGTACTTC
CDR3: CASSSLRGSSYEQYF
J: TRBJ2-7
D: .
V: TRBV27
size: .

DNA: TGTGCCAGCAGTGAAACACTATCTTCCAACAATGAGCAGTTCTTC
CDR3: CASSETLSSNNEQFF
J: TRBJ2-1
D: .
V: TRBV2
size: .

DNA: TGCGCCAGCAGCTTGGCCGCATCGGGAGTAGGCGAGCAGTACTTC
CDR3: CASSLAASGVGEQYF
J: TRBJ2-7
D: .
V: TRBV5-1
size: .

DNA: TGCAGCGTTCACGGGACTAGCGGGCCGACCTACAATGAGCAGTTCTTC
CDR3: CSVHGTSGPTYNEQFF
J: TRBJ2-1
D: TRBD2
V: TRBV29-1
size: .

DNA: TGTGCCAGCAGCTTGTCTGTGGCGAACACTGAAGCTTTCTTT
CDR3: CASSLSVANTEAFF
J: TRBJ1-1
D: .
V: TRBV5-4
size: .

DNA: TGTGCCAGCAGCCCCGCCAGCTCCTACGAGCAGTACTTC
CDR3: CASSPASSYEQYF
J: TRBJ2-7
D: .
V: TRBV13
size: .